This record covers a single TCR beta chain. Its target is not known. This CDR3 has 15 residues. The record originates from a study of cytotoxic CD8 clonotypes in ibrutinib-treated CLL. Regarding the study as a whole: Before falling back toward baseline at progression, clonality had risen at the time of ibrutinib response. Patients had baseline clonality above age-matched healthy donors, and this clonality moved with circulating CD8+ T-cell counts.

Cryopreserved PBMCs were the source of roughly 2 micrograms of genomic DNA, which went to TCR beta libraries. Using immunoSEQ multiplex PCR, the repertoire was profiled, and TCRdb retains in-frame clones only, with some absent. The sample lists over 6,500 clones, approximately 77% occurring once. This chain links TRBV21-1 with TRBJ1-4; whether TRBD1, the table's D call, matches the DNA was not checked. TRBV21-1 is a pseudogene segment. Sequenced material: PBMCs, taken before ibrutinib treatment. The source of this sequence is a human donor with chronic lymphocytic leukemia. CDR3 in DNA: TGTGCCAGCAGCGGACGGGACAGATTAGGGGAAAAACTGTTTTTT. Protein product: CASSGRDRLGEKLFF.